This T cell receptor (beta chain) was identified in a study of blood T cell repertoires in COVID-19. About the study: Acute and convalescent COVID-19 samples came from the United States, Italy and Spain. Sample material is recorded as cDNA or gDNA derived from T cells, B-cell-depleted T cells, or PBMCs.

The data were produced by immunoSEQ multiplex PCR, yet TCRdb's version contains in-frame clones alone and is incomplete. Among about 49,000 clones listed, 87% were seen once. This clone was seen only once. This CDR3 is built from 13 residues. V gave up 5 bases and J gave up 2 bases, with 9 bases separating them. In germline, CDR1 is LNHDA, CDR2 SQIVND (reference sequence). Material: peripheral blood. This TCR derives from a human donor in a cohort sampled during active COVID-19. This chain uses TRBV19 with TRBJ2-5, with D perhaps matching TRBD2 (6 bases). This CDR3 reads CASSPSGQETQYF. The CDR3 coding sequence is TGTGCCAGTAGTCCCAGCGGGCAAGAGACCCAGTACTTC.